Sequencing of this TCR beta chain was carried out in a study of control samples from healthy donors and cancer patients. Germline V lookup: CDR1 MGHDK, CDR2 SYGVNS. V lost 5 bases, J lost 2 bases, and 13 bases lay in between. CDR3 size: 14 residues. Profiled with immunoSEQ multiplex PCR; TCRdb holds only in-frame clones, not every one. The sample records about 250,000 clones, roughly 82% being singletons. The sequence was obtained from a woman in her fifties or sixties with lung cancer. The V call is TRBV25-1, the J call TRBJ2-7; perhaps TRBD2 as D (5 bases). Material: PBMCs. The CDR3 DNA sequence: TGTGCCAGCAGTAATCGGGGAACCCCCTACGAGCAGTACTTC. It codes for CASSNRGTPYEQYF.